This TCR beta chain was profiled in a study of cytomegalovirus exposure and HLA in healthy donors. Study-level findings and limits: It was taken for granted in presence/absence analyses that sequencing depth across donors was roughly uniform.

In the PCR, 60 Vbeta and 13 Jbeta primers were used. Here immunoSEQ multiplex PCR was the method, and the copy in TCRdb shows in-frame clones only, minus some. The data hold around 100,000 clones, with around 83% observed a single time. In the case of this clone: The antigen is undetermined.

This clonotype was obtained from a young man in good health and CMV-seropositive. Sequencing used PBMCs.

CDR3 DNA sequence: TGTGCCATACGCGGGGGAATCGCCCAAGAGACCCAGTACTTC. Its translation is CAIRGGIAQETQYF. This chain joins TRBV10-3 and TRBJ2-5; 7 bases fit TRBD2. V shed 9 bases and J 1 base; nucleotides not matched to a gene: 8. The germline CDR1 and CDR2 sequences are ENHRY and SYGVKD. The CDR3 covers 14 residues.